A selection of T cell receptor beta chains follows, all from one sample in a study of patients and donors after allogeneic stem cell transplantation. Via MiXCR, TCRdb re-called the RT-PCR reads, giving one row per CDR3 protein. The sample yields about a million distinct CDR3 sequences, roughly 18% seen once. Sequences were obtained from blood, either unsorted or a sorted T cell fraction (not recorded which). Every receptor here comes from a human donor who was either an allogeneic HSCT recipient or a stem cell or donor lymphocyte infusion donor (not recorded which). It is not recorded whose cells these are; they may come from a transplant donor. Each CDR3 is given with its conserved first and last residue.

V gene	J gene	CDR3 protein
TRBV19	TRBJ2-1	CASSIQDSYFSYNEQFF
TRBV5-1	TRBJ2-1	CASSLALAEVYGEQFF
TRBV9	TRBJ1-6	CASSVGDGSLSSPLHF
TRBV13	TRBJ2-3	CASSWTSGRISTDTQYF
TRBV5-1	TRBJ1-1	CASSPGRNENTEAFF
TRBV5-1	TRBJ2-1	CASSLGGRSGEQFF
TRBV29-1	TRBJ1-3	CSVGLSGNTIYF
TRBV14	TRBJ2-1	CASSQAGEQKFF
TRBV9	TRBJ2-5	CASNQAGTEETQYF
TRBV7-9	TRBJ1-3	CASSWDRDITIYF
TRBV4-3	TRBJ1-2	CASSQERDRAGYTF
TRBV12-3/TRBV12-4	TRBJ2-2	CASSPRTVTGELFF
TRBV12-3/TRBV12-4	TRBJ2-1	CASSLGQGMDNEQFF
TRBV27	TRBJ1-6	CASRTGKVPPLHF
TRBV12-3/TRBV12-4	TRBJ1-3	CASRQFLKNTIYF
TRBV4-3	TRBJ2-4	CASSQDGVLAKNIQYF
TRBV6-6	TRBJ1-5	CASFTGYNQPQHF
TRBV15	TRBJ1-1	CATSRELNRGATEAFF
TRBV12-3/TRBV12-4	TRBJ1-4	CASSFPHPGGNEKLFF
TRBV5-4	TRBJ1-5	CATTGYQPQHF
TRBV11-2	TRBJ2-1	CASTLSRNNEQFF
TRBV6-1	TRBJ1-1	CASSPWTGGEAFF
TRBV5-1	TRBJ2-5	CASSLGRGSKTQYF
TRBV27	TRBJ1-6	CASSLGPARRMNSPLHF
TRBV3-1	TRBJ2-7	CASSRTRTYEQYF
TRBV3-1	TRBJ2-7	CASSHRSHISYEQYF
TRBV12-3/TRBV12-4	TRBJ2-7	CASSLGVVAYF
TRBV7-3	TRBJ2-3	CASSLGGQGRTDTQYF
TRBV5-1	TRBJ1-1	CASSSLSGSSGTEAFF